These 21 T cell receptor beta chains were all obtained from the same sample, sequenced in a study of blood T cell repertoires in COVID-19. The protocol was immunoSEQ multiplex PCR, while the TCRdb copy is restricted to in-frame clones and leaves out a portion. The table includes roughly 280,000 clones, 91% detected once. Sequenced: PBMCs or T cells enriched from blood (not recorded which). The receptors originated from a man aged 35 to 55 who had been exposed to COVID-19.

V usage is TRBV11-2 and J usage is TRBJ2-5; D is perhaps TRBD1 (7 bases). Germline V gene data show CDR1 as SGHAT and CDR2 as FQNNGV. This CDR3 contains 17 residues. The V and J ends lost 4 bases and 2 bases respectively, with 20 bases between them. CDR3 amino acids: CASSSLVIQGRQETQYF. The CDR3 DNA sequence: TGTGCCAGCAGCTCACTAGTTATACAGGGGAGGCAAGAGACCCAGTACTTC.

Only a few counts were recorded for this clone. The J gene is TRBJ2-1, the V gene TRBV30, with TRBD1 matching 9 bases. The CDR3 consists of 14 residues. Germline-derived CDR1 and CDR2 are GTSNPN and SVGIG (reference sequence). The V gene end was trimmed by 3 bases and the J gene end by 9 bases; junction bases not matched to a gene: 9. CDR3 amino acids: CAWRAGQGIGEQFF. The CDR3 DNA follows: TGTGCCTGGAGAGCCGGACAGGGGATTGGTGAGCAGTTCTTC.

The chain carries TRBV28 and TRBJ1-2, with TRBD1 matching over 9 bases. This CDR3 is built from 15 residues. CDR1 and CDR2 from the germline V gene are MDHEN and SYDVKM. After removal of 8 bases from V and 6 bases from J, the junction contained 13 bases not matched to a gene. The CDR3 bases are TGTGCCAGCGGGGTCCCTTTACAGGGGGCGGATGGCTACACCTTC. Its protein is CASGVPLQGADGYTF.

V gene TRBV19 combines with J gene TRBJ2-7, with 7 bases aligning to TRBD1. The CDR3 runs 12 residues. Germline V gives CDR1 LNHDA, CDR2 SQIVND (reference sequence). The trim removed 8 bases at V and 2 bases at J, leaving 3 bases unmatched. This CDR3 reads CASSGQAYEQYF. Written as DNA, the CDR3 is TGTGCCAGTTCTGGACAGGCCTACGAGCAGTACTTC.

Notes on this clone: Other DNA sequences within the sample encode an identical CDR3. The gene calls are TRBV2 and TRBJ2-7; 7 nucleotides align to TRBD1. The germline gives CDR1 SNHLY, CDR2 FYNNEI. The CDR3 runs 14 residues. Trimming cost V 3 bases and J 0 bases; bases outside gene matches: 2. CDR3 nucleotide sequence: TGTGCCAGCAGTGACAGGGACAGCTCCTACGAGCAGTACTTC. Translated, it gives CASSDRDSSYEQYF.

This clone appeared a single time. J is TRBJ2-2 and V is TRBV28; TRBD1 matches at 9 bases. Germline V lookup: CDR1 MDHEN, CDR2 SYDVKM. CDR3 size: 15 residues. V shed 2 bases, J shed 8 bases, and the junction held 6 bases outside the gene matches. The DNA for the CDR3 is TGTGCCAGCAGTTTAGGCGAACAGGGGGCGGGGGAGCTGTTTTTT. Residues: CASSLGEQGAGELFF.

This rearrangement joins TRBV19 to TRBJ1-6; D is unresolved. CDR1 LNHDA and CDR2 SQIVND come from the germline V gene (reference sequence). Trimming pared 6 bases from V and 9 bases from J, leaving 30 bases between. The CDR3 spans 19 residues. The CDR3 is CASRSPTRFKTRGPSPLHF. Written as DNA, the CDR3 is TGTGCCAGTAGATCCCCGACACGGTTTAAGACCCGTGGTCCTTCACCCCTCCACTTT.

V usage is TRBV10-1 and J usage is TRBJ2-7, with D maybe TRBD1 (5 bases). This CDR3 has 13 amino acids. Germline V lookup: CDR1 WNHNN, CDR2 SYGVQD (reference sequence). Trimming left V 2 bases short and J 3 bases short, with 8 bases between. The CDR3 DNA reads TGCGCCAGCAGTGAGCACAGGAACTACGAGCAGTACTTC. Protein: CASSEHRNYEQYF.

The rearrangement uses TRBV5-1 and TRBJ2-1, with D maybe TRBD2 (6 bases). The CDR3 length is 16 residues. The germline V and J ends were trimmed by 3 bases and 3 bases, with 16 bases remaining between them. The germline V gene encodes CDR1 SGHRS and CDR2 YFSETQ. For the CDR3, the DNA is TGCGCCAGCAGCTGGGGAGGACAAAACGACTACAATGAGCAGTTCTTC. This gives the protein CASSWGGQNDYNEQFF.

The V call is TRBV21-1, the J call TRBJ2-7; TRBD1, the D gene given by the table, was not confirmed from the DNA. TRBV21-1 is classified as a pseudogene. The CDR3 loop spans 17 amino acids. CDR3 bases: TGTGCCAGCAGCAAAGGGACCCCCGGGACAGGAGTATACGAGCAGTACTTC. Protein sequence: CASSKGTPGTGVYEQYF.

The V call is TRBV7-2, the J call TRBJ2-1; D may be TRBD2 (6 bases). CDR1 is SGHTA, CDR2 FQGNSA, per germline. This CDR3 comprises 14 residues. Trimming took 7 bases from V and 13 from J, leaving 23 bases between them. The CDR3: CASNEDETSGSQFF. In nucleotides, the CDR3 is TGTGCCAGCAACGAGGACGAGACTAGTGGTTCACAGTTCTTC.

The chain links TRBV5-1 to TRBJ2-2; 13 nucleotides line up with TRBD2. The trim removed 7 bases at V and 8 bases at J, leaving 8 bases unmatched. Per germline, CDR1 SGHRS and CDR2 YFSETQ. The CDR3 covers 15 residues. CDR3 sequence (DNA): TGCGCCAGCTCAGGACTAGCGGGAGTTTCGGGGGAGCTGTTTTTT. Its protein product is CASSGLAGVSGELFF.

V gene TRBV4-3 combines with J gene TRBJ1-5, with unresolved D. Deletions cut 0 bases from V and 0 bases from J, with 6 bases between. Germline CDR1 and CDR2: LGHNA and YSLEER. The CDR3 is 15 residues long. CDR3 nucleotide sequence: TGCGCCAGCAGCCAAGAACATTATAGCAATCAGCCCCAGCATTTT. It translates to CASSQEHYSNQPQHF.

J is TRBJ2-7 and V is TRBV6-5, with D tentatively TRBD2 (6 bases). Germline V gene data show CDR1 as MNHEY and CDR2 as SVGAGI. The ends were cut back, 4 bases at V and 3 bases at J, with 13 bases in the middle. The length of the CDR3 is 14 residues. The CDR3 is CASSSAGSYYEQYF. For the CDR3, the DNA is TGTGCCAGCAGTTCCGCGGGGAGCTACTACGAGCAGTACTTC.

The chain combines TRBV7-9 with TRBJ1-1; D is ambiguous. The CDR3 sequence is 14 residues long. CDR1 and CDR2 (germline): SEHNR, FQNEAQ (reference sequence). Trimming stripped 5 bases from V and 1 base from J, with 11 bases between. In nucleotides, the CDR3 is TGTGCCAGCAGCGAAGGACTGGGGAACACTGAAGCTTTCTTT. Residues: CASSEGLGNTEAFF.

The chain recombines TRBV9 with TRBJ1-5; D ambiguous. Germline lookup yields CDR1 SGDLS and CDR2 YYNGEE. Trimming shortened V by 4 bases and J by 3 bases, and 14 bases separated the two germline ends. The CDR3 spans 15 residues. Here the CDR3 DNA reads TGTGCCAGCAGCCAAGGCGAGGCATCCAATCAGCCCCAGCATTTT. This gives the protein CASSQGEASNQPQHF.

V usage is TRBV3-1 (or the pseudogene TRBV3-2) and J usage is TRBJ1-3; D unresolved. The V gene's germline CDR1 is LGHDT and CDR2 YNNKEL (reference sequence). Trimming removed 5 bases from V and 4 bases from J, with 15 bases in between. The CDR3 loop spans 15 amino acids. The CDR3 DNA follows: TGTGCCAGCAGCGGCCTCGCAGCGGTGGGAAACACCATATATTTT. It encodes CASSGLAAVGNTIYF.

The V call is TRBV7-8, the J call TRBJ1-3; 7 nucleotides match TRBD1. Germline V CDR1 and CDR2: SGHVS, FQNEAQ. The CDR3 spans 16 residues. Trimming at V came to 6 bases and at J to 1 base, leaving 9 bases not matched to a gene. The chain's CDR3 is CASSTQRDSSGNTIYF. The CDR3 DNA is TGTGCCAGCAGTACCCAACGGGACAGTTCTGGAAACACCATATATTTT.

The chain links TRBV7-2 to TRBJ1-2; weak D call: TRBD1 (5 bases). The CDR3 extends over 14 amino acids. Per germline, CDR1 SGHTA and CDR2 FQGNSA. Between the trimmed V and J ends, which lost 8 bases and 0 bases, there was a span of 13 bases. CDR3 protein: CASSRVRTNYGYTF. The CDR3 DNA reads TGTGCCAGCTCCAGGGTCCGGACTAACTATGGCTACACCTTC.

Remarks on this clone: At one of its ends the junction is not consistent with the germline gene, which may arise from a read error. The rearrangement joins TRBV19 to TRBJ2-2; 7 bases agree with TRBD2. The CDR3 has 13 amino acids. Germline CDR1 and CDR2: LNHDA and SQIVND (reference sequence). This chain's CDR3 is CASRIGGTGELFF. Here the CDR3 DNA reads TGTGCCAGTCGTATCGGGGGGACCGGGGAGCTGTTTTTT.

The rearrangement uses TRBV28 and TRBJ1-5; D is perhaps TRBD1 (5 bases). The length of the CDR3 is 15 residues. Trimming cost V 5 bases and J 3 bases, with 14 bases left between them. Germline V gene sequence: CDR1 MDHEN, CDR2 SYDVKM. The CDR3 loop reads CASSTQGGPNQPQHF. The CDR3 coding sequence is TGTGCCAGCAGTACCCAGGGAGGTCCCAATCAGCCCCAGCATTTT.